Following are 13 T cell receptor beta chains from one sample sequenced in a study of metastatic and nonmetastatic thyroid tumors. The entire patient cohort was treatment-naive prior to thyroid surgery. TCRdb reprocessed the PCR reads via MiXCR. The table shows some 40,000 clones, with roughly a fifth occurring only once. The sample comprised blood. Receptors originate from a female donor with papillary thyroid cancer or a benign thyroid nodule (not recorded which). Some clones in this sample may be carry-over from other donors' samples.

The sample holds many counts of this clone. The DNA for the CDR3 is TGTGCCAGTAGCCCACAACGGCAGGGGGCCAACGTCCTGACTTTC. It specifies CASSPQRQGANVLTF. The chain employs TRBV19 and TRBJ2-6; D call uncertain. The germline V gene encodes CDR1 LNHDA and CDR2 SQIVND (reference sequence). The CDR3 contains 15 residues. V shed 6 bases and J shed 4 bases, with 13 bases lying between them.

The table lists this clone with many counts. The genes are TRBV30 and TRBJ2-5; 10 bases map to TRBD2. V was pared by 7 bases and J by 2 bases, with 10 bases of the junction left unmatched. The CDR3 loop spans 15 amino acids. Germline CDR1 is GTSNPN and CDR2 is SVGIG (reference sequence). DNA of the CDR3: TGTGCCTCTACCATGGGGACTAGCGTGCAAGAGACCCAGTACTTC. The encoded protein is CASTMGTSVQETQYF.

In its sample, this clone was seen many times. This chain uses TRBV11-3 with TRBJ2-6; D gene ambiguous. CDR3 size: 15 residues. Germline V gene data show CDR1 as SGHNT and CDR2 as YENEEA. The V end was cut by 0 bases, the J end by 0 bases, with 3 bases between. CDR3: CASSLEDSGANVLTF. In DNA, the CDR3 is TGTGCCAGCAGCTTAGAGGACTCTGGGGCCAACGTCCTGACTTTC.

As for this clone: A junction boundary mismatches the germline segment, possibly from a read error. This chain links TRBV5-1 with TRBJ2-7, with TRBD2 matching over 11 bases. This CDR3 comprises 17 residues. Germline V gene sequence: CDR1 SGHRS, CDR2 YFSETQ. Written as DNA, the CDR3 is TGCGCCAGCAAGGGGGCGGGACTAGCGGATAGTTCCTACGATCAGTACTTC. Amino acids: CASKGAGLADSSYDQYF.

For this clone: One end of the junction does not line up with germline, which may come from a read error. This CDR3 is CASSISATGPIYEQYF. CDR3 coding DNA: TGTGCCAGCAGTATAAGTGCAACAGGGCCTATCTACGAGCAGTACTTC. The V and J genes are TRBV19 and TRBJ2-7, with D possibly being TRBD1 (6 bases). The CDR3 runs 16 residues. CDR1 and CDR2 (germline): LNHDA, SQIVND (reference sequence).

This chain uses TRBV20-1 with TRBJ1-1, with D tentatively TRBD1 (5 bases). Trimming took 3 bases from V and 6 from J, leaving 8 bases between them. CDR1 and CDR2 from the germline V gene are DFQATT and SNEGSKA (reference sequence). The length of the CDR3 is 11 residues. The CDR3 sequence is CSARDNSEAFF. CDR3 DNA: TGCAGTGCTAGGGACAATTCTGAAGCTTTCTTT.

This clone has just a few counts. The J gene is TRBJ1-2, the V gene TRBV30; D not certain. The CDR3 runs 12 residues. CDR1 is GTSNPN and CDR2 is SVGIG in the germline V gene (reference sequence). V lost 5 bases to trimming and J lost 4 bases, with 11 bases between them. The CDR3 reads CAWQDGVYGYTF. Here the CDR3 DNA reads TGTGCCTGGCAGGACGGAGTCTATGGCTACACCTTC. The full variable domain, with the rest looked up from reference TRBV30 and TRBJ1-2, is SQTIHQWPATLVQPVGSPLSLECTVEGTSNPNLYWYRQAAGRGLQLLFYSVGIGQISSEVPQNLSASRPQDRQFILSSKKLLLSDSGFYLCAWQDGVYGYTFGSGTRLTVV.

The rearrangement joins TRBV9 to TRBJ1-1; D not resolved. V was shortened by 5 bases and J by 4 bases, with 12 bases between the two germline ends. Germline V lookup: CDR1 SGDLS, CDR2 YYNGEE. The CDR3 consists of 13 residues. The CDR3 coding sequence is TGTGCCAGCAGTACGATCGTAGGCACTGAAGCTTTCTTT. This encodes CASSTIVGTEAFF.

The chain couples TRBV12-3 or TRBV12-4 to TRBJ2-6; no clear D. V lost 7 bases and J 4 bases, leaving 11 bases between the germline ends. CDR3 length: 14 amino acids. DNA for the CDR3: TGTGCCAGCATCTGGGAAGTAGGGGCCAACGTCCTGACTTTC. This gives the protein CASIWEVGANVLTF.

This clone occurred many times. The chain's CDR3 is CASSSRAQGNTEAFF. In DNA form, the CDR3 reads TGTGCCAGCAGTTCCCGGGCCCAGGGGAACACTGAAGCTTTCTTT. V gene TRBV12-3 or TRBV12-4 combines with J gene TRBJ1-1; D perhaps matches TRBD1 (5 bases). Between the trimmed V and J ends, which lost 4 bases and 1 base, there was a span of 13 bases. The CDR3 sequence is 15 residues long.

The chain employs TRBV2 and TRBJ2-7; 8 bases are a match to TRBD1. Germline-derived CDR1 and CDR2 are SNHLY and FYNNEI. This CDR3 spans 15 amino acids. Losses at the gene ends were 6 bases for V and 2 bases for J; bases not matched to a gene: 9. The CDR3 loop reads CASRVDRENPYEQYF. CDR3 coding DNA: TGTGCCAGCAGGGTGGACAGGGAAAACCCCTACGAGCAGTACTTC.

There are many counts of this clone. The genes are TRBV9 and TRBJ2-3, with D perhaps TRBD2 (5 bases). The V gene's germline CDR1 is SGDLS and CDR2 YYNGEE. The CDR3 runs 15 residues. V shed 4 bases and J shed 0 bases, with 12 bases lying between them. CDR3 DNA sequence: TGTGCCAGCAGCCCCCGTCTAGCAAGCACAGATACGCAGTATTTT. Encoded protein: CASSPRLASTDTQYF.

This clone has at least ten counts. V and J are TRBV20-1 and TRBJ2-1; TRBD1 matches at 7 bases. CDR3 length: 16 residues. Germline V gives CDR1 DFQATT, CDR2 SNEGSKA (reference sequence). With 1 base clipped from V and 1 base from J, the junction kept 7 bases outside the gene matches. In nucleotides, the CDR3 is TGCAGTGCTAGAGGTACAGGGGTCGTTTCCTACAATGAGCAGTTCTTC. This codes for CSARGTGVVSYNEQFF.